Included here is one TCR beta chain sequence, with context. Antigen: not known. V was pared by 2 bases and J by 8 bases, with 9 bases between. CDR1 and CDR2 from the germline V gene are MDHEN and SYDVKM. CDR3 length: 12 amino acids. Sequenced by immunoSEQ multiplex PCR; TCRdb stores in-frame clones only, minus some. The table includes 100,000 to 120,000 clones, roughly 90% detected once. The entry originates in a study of T cell responses to AZD1222 COVID-19 vaccine. Study-level results: Reports indicate that nearly half of spike-specific TCRs are directed at unmutated variant regions. It should be noted that donors were predominantly white British and more often female, and clonal diversity was possibly underestimated. Baseline antibody screening turned up just six or seven seropositive AZD1222 recipients. After the peak T cell response, and only then, were repertoires sampled.

The chain couples TRBV28 to TRBJ1-2; D may be TRBD1 (6 bases). This clonotype was sampled from an adult in good health. This sample comprised peripheral blood, obtained on day 0 of AZD1222 vaccination. The CDR3 coding sequence is TGTGCCAGCAGTTTAAGACAGGCCGGCTACACCTTC. Protein product: CASSLRQAGYTF.